A selection of T cell receptor beta chains follows, all from one sample in a study of T-cell reconstitution after alpha-beta-depleted transplantation in children. Each CDR3 protein gets one entry after TCRdb re-called the PCR reads with MiXCR. In the table there are 550,000 to 800,000 distinct CDR3 sequences, around 14% of which are singletons. The specimen was PBMCs, collected before TCRalphabeta/CD19-depleted stem cell transplant. The source of these receptors is a girl aged 2-9 years with congenital amegakaryocytic thrombocytopenia, due to receive a stem cell transplant. Each CDR3 is given with its conserved first and last residue. D genes are given only for firm matches. Not every row has a clone size; where given, it reads once, few, many or a size class.

>TRBJ2-1|TRBV5-1|12|many|.
TGCGCCAGCAGCTTGGAGACATTTGAGCAGTTCTTC
CASSLETFEQFF
>TRBJ2-5|TRBV2|13|many|TRBD2
TGTGCCAGCCGGGAGGGGGTTCAAGAGACCCAGTACTTC
CASREGVQETQYF
>TRBJ2-1|TRBV20-1|16|many|TRBD2
TGCAGTGCGAGACCCCTAACTAGCGGGGCAAACAATGAGCAGTTCTTC
CSARPLTSGANNEQFF
>TRBJ1-3|TRBV12-3/TRBV12-4|14|many|.
TGTGCCAGCAGCCCCTACGGCTCTGGAAACACCATATATTTT
CASSPYGSGNTIYF
>TRBJ1-5|TRBV10-3|15|many|.
TGTGCCATCACTGACGTCGTACTGGGGGGTCAGCCCCAGCATTTT
CAITDVVLGGQPQHF
>TRBJ2-1|TRBV7-2|17|many|TRBD2
TGTGCCAGCAGCTTAGTGTGGAGCGGGAGTCCCTACAATGAGCAGTTCTTC
CASSLVWSGSPYNEQFF
>TRBJ2-1|TRBV2|14|many|TRBD2
TGTGCCAGCAGATCACTAGCGGGAATTAATGAGCAGTTCTTC
CASRSLAGINEQFF
>TRBJ2-1|TRBV5-1|16|.|TRBD2
TGCGCCAGCAGCCCGGCCACTAGCGGGAAGTACAATGAGCAGTTCTTC
CASSPATSGKYNEQFF
>TRBJ2-5|TRBV12-3/TRBV12-4|13|few|.
TGTGCCAGCAACCTGGGACTGCAAGAGACCCAGTACTTC
CASNLGLQETQYF
>TRBJ2-7|TRBV6-5|15|.|.
TGTGCCAGCAGTTACTACTTCACAGCCACCTACGAGCAGTACTTC
CASSYYFTATYEQYF
>TRBJ2-3|TRBV19|14|.|TRBD2
TGTGCCAGTAGTCAGACTAGCAATTCCGATACGCAGTATTTT
CASSQTSNSDTQYF
>TRBJ2-1|TRBV20-1|19|few|TRBD2
TGCAGTGCTAGAGCCCCCCTAGCGCGGGAGATTATTCAATACAATGAGCAGTTCTTC
CSARAPLAREIIQYNEQFF
>TRBJ2-5|TRBV6-1|14|many|.
TGTGCCAGCAGTGTAAACAGGGTAAAAGAGACCCAGTACTTC
CASSVNRVKETQYF
>TRBJ2-7|TRBV7-2|14|.|TRBD1
TGTGCCAGCAGGCCCCACAGGGGAACCTACGAGCAGTACTTC
CASRPHRGTYEQYF
>TRBJ2-1|TRBV12-3/TRBV12-4|14|many|.
TGTGCCAGCGGATCTTGGGAGTCCGACAATGAGCAGTTCTTC
CASGSWESDNEQFF
>TRBJ2-7|TRBV2|14|few|.
TGTGCCAGCCAGTACTTCGATCAGGGAGGCGAGCAGTACTTC
CASQYFDQGGEQYF
>TRBJ2-3|TRBV5-6|16|many|TRBD2
TGTGCCAGCAGGACCGGGACTAGCTTCCCTACAGATACGCAGTATTTT
CASRTGTSFPTDTQYF
>TRBJ2-3|TRBV13|14|many|.
TGTGCCACAAGACGGTTCCAGAGCACAGATACGCAGTATTTT
CATRRFQSTDTQYF
>TRBJ2-3|TRBV20-1|14|.|TRBD2
TGCAGTGCTAGAGATTCTTCTAGCGGTAATACGCAGTATTTT
CSARDSSSGNTQYF
>TRBJ2-5|TRBV7-9|16|few|.
TGTGCCAGCAGCTTAGCGGACGAGCGAACCCAAGAGACCCAGTACTTC
CASSLADERTQETQYF
>TRBJ2-2|TRBV20-1|14|many|TRBD2
TGCAGTGCTCCCCGCGCGGGAGCAGCCGGGGAGCTGTTTTTT
CSAPRAGAAGELFF
>TRBJ2-1|TRBV5-1|16|.|.
TGCGCCAGCAGCTTCGGCCCCACGGGCTCCTACAATGAGCAGTTCTTC
CASSFGPTGSYNEQFF
>TRBJ2-5|TRBV7-8|14|few|.
TGTGCCAGCAGCTTAGTCTGGCGAAGGGAGACCCAGTACTTC
CASSLVWRRETQYF
>TRBJ2-1|TRBV15|16|few|.
TGTGCCACCAGCGATCCGGGGCGGGATACCTACAATGAGCAGTTCTTC
CATSDPGRDTYNEQFF
>TRBJ2-2|TRBV6-5|17|.|.
TGTGCCAGCAGTTACATCCGGCCGGGGGCGGTCACCGGGGAGCTGTTTTTT
CASSYIRPGAVTGELFF
>TRBJ2-1|TRBV20-1|15|few|TRBD2
TGCAGTGCTAGGGGCGGGAGCCCACGATGGAATGAGCAGTTCTTC
CSARGGSPRWNEQFF
>TRBJ1-5|TRBV20-1|13|.|.
TGCAGTGCTACTAGCCTTCGGGATCAGCCCCAGCATTTT
CSATSLRDQPQHF
>TRBJ2-1|TRBV20-1|14|.|TRBD2
TGCAGTGCCACACTAGCGGGACGCCATAATGAGCAGTTCTTC
CSATLAGRHNEQFF
>TRBJ2-1|TRBV7-2|13|.|.
TGTGCCAGCAGCTTAGCCCCCGGACTTGAGCAGTTCTTC
CASSLAPGLEQFF
>TRBJ1-1|TRBV4-1|13|.|.
TGCGCCAGCAGCCATGGGGTCTGGGCCGAAGCTTTCTTT
CASSHGVWAEAFF
>TRBJ1-5|TRBV20-1|15|many|.
TGCAGTGCTAGAGATTGGACCCTATTCGGGCAGCCCCAGCATTTT
CSARDWTLFGQPQHF
>TRBJ2-7|TRBV5-1|13|.|.
TGCGCCAGCGCCTGGGGTTCGGGAGACGAGCAGTACTTC
CASAWGSGDEQYF
>TRBJ2-7|TRBV10-3|15|.|TRBD2
TGTGCCATCAGCTCCGGGGAGGGGTTCGTCCACGAGCAGTACTTC
CAISSGEGFVHEQYF
>TRBJ2-1|TRBV7-9|12|.|.
TGTGCCAGCAGCCAAATGGGGCAGGTCGAGCTCTTC
CASSQMGQVELF
>TRBJ2-5|TRBV18|17|few|.
TGTGCCAGCTCACCCTCCGGGATCTTGACAATCGGGGAGACCCAGTACTTC
CASSPSGILTIGETQYF
>TRBJ2-5|TRBV25-1|14|many|.
TGTGCCAGCAGTCATTCGGGTTCCGTGGAGACCCAGTACTTC
CASSHSGSVETQYF
>TRBJ2-1|TRBV20-1|12|many|.
TGCAGTGCTAGGAAAACAGGGTCCGAGCAGTTCTTC
CSARKTGSEQFF
>TRBJ2-7|TRBV6-2/TRBV6-3|13|few|.
TGTGCCAGCACGGGGTGGGTCTCCTACGAGCAGTACTTC
CASTGWVSYEQYF
>TRBJ2-3|TRBV20-1|17|few|TRBD2
TGCAGTGCTAGGGAAACTCTTGGACTAGCTAGGGAAGATACGCAGTATTTT
CSARETLGLAREDTQYF
>TRBJ1-5|TRBV28|15|few|.
TGTGCCAGCAGTTTTGTGGCAGGGCCCAATCAGCCCCAGCATTTT
CASSFVAGPNQPQHF
>TRBJ2-7|TRBV20-1|16|many|TRBD2
TGCAGTGCTACCCCCCGACTAGCGGGCACACCCTACGAGCAGTACTTC
CSATPRLAGTPYEQYF
>TRBJ2-1|TRBV20-1|16|few|.
TGCAGTGCTAGAGTTATCCCAGGAAGCTCCTACAATGAGCAGTTCTTC
CSARVIPGSSYNEQFF